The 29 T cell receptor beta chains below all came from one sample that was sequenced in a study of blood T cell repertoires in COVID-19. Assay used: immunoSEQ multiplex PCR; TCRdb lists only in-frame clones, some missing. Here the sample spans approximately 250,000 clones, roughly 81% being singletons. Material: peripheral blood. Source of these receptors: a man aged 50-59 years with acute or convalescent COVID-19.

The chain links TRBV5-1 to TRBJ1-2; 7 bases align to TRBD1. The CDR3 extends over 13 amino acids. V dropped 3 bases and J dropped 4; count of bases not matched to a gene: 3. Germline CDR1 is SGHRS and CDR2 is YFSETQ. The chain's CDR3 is CASSSWDSYGYTF. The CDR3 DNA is TGCGCCAGCAGCTCGTGGGACAGCTATGGCTACACCTTC.

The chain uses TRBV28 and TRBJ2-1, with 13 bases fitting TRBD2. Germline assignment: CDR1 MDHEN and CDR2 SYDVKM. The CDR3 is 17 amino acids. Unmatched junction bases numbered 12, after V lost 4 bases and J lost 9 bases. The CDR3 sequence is CASSSRLAGGHGGEQFF. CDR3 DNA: TGTGCCAGCAGTTCCCGACTAGCGGGAGGCCATGGGGGTGAGCAGTTCTTC.

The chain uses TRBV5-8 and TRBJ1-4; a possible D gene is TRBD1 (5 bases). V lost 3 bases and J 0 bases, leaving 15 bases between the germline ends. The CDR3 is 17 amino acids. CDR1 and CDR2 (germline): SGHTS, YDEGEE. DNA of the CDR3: TGTGCCAGCAGCTATTCGGGGGAGCTTGCAACTAATGAAAAACTGTTTTTT. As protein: CASSYSGELATNEKLFF.

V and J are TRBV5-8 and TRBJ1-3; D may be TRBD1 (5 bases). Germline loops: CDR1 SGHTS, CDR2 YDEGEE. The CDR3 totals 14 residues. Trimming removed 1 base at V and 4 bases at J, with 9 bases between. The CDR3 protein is CASSLRGSGNTIYF. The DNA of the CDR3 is TGTGCCAGCAGCTTGCGGGGGTCGGGAAACACCATATATTTT.

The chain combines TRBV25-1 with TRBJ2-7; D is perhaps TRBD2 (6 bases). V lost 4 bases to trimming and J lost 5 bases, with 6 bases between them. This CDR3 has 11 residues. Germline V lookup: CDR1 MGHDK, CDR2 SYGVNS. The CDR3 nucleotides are TGTGCCAGCAGTGGGACTAACGAGCAGTACTTC. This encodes CASSGTNEQYF.

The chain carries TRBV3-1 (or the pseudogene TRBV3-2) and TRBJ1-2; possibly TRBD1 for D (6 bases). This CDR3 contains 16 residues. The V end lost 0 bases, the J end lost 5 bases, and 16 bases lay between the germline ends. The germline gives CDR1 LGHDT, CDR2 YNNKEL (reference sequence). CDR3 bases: TGTGCCAGCAGCCAAGAGTACACGGGACAAAGATATGGCTACACCTTC. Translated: CASSQEYTGQRYGYTF.

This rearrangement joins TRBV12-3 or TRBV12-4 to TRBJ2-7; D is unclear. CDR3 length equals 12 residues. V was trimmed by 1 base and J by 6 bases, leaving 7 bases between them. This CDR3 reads CASSLGALEQYF. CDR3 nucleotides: TGTGCCAGCAGTTTAGGGGCCCTCGAGCAGTACTTC.

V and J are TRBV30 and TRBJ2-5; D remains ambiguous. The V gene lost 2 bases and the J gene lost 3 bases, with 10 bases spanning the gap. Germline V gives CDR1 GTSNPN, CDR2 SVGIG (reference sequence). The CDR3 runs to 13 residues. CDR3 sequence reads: CAWSRGSKETQYF. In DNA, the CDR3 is TGTGCCTGGAGTCGCGGATCGAAAGAGACCCAGTACTTC.

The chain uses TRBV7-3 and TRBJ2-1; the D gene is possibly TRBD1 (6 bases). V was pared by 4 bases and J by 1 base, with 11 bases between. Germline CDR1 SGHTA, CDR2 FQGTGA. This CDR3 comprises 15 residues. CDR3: CASSSGDGSYNEQFF. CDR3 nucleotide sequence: TGTGCCAGCAGCTCAGGGGACGGATCCTACAATGAGCAGTTCTTC.

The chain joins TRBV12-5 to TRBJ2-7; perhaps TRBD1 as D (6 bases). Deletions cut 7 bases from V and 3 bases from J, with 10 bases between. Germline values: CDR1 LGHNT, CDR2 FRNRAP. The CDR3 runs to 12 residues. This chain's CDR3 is CASEKGGYEQYF. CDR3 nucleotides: TGTGCTAGTGAAAAAGGGGGCTACGAGCAGTACTTC.

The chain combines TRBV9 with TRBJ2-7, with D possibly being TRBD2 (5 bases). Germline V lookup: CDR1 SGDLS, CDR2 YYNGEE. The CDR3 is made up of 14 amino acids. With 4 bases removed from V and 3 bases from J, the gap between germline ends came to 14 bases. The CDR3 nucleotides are TGTGCCAGCAGCCCGGGGTATATCAGCTACGAGCAGTACTTC. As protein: CASSPGYISYEQYF.

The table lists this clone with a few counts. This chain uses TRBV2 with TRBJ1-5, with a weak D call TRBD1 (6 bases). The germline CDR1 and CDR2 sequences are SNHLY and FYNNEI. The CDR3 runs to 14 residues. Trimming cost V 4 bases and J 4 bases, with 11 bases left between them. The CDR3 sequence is CASSVRGSNQPQHF. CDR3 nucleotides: TGTGCCAGCAGTGTTAGGGGGTCGAATCAGCCCCAGCATTTT.

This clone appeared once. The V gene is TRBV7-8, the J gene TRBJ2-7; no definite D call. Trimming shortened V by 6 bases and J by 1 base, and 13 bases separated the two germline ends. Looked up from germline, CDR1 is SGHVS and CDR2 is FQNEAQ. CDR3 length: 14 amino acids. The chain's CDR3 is CASSSLAQSYEQYF. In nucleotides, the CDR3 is TGTGCCAGCAGTTCTCTTGCGCAATCCTACGAGCAGTACTTC.

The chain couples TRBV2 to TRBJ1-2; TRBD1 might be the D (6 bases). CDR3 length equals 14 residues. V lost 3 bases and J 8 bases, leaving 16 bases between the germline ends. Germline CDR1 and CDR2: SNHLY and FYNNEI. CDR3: CASSEGHPVYGYTF. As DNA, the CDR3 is TGTGCCAGCAGTGAGGGACACCCTGTTTACGGCTACACCTTC.

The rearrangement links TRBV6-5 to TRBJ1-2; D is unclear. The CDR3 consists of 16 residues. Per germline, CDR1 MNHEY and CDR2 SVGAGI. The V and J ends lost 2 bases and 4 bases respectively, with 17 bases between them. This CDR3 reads CASSYEGSGLRYGYTF. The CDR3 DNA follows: TGTGCCAGCAGTTACGAGGGTTCGGGGTTACGCTATGGCTACACCTTC.

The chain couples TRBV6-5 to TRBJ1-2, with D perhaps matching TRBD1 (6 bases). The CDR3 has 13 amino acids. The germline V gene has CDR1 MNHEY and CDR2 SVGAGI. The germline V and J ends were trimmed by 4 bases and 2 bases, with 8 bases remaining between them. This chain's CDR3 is CASSSGQNYGYTF. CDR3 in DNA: TGTGCCAGCAGTTCCGGACAGAACTATGGCTACACCTTC.

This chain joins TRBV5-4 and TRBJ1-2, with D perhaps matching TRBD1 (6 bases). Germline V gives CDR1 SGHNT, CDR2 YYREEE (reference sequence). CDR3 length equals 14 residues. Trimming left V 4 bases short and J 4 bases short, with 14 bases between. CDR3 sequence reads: CASSPEWTAYGYTF. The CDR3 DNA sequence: TGTGCCAGCAGCCCGGAGTGGACAGCCTATGGCTACACCTTC.

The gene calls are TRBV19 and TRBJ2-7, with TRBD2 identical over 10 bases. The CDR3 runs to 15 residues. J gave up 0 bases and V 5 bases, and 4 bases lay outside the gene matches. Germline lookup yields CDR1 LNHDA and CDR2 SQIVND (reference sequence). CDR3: CASSWGTSDSYEQYF. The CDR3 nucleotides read TGTGCCAGTAGTTGGGGGACTAGCGACTCCTACGAGCAGTACTTC. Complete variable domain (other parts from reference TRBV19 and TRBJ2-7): DGGITQSPKYLFRKEGQNVTLSCEQNLNHDAMYWYRQDPGQGLRLIYYSQIVNDFQKGDIAEGYSVSREKKESFPLTVTSAQKNPTAFYLCASSWGTSDSYEQYFGPGTRLTVT.

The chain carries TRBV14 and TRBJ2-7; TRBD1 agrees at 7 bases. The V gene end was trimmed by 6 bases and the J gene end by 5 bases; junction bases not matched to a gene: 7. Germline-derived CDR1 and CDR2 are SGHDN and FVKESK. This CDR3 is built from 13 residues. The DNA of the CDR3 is TGTGCCAGCAGGTTACAGGGGAACCACGAGCAGTACTTC. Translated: CASRLQGNHEQYF.

Written as DNA, the CDR3 is TGTGCCAGCAGGCGAATGACTTATGAAAAACTGTTTTTT. Protein: CASRRMTYEKLFF. The chain employs TRBV6-5 and TRBJ1-4; no clear D. This CDR3 has 13 amino acids. V lost 6 bases to trimming and J lost 6 bases, with 11 bases between them. In germline, CDR1 is MNHEY, CDR2 SVGAGI.

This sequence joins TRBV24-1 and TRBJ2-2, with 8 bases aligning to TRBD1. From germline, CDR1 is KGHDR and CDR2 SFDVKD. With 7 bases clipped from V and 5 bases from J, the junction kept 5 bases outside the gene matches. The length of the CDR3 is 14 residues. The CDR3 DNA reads TGTGCCACCAGATCAGGGGGCGGAACCGGGGAGCTGTTTTTT. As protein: CATRSGGGTGELFF.

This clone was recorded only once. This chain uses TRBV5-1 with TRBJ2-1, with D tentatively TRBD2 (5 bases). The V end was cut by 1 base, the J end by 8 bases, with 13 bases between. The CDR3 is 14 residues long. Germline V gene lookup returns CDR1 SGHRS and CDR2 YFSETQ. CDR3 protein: CASSLSYGEYEQFF. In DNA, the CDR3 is TGCGCCAGCAGCTTGTCATACGGGGAATATGAGCAGTTCTTC.

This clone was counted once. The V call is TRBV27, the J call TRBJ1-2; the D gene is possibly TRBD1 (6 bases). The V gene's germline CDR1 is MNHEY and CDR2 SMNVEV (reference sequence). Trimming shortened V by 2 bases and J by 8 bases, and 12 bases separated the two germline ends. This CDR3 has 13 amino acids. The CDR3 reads CASSLQGPRGYTF. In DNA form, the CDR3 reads TGTGCCAGCAGTTTACAGGGGCCCAGAGGCTACACCTTC.

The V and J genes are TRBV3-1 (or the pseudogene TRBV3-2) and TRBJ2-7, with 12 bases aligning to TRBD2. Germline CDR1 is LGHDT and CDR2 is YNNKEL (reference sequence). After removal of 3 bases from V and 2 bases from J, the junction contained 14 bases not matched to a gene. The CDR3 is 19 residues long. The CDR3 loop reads CASSQWTSGIQQVTYEQYF. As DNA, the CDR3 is TGTGCCAGCAGCCAGTGGACTAGCGGGATACAGCAGGTCACCTACGAGCAGTACTTC.

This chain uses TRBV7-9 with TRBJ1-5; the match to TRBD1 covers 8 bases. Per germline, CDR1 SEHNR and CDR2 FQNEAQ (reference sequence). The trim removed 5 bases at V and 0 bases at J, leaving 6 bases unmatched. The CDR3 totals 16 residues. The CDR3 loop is CASSRTGTSSNQPQHF. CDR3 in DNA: TGTGCCAGCAGCAGGACAGGGACCAGTAGCAATCAGCCCCAGCATTTT.

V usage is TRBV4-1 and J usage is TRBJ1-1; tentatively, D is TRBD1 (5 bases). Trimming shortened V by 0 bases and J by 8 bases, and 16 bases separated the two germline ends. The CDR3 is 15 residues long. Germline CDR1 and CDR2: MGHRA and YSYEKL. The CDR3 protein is CASSQDMGRLVEAFF. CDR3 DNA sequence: TGCGCCAGCAGCCAAGATATGGGGCGGCTGGTGGAAGCTTTCTTT.

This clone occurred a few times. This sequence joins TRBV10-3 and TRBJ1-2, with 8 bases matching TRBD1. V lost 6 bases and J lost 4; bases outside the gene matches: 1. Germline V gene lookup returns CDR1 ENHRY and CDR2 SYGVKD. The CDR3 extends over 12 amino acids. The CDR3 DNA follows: TGTGCCATCAGGGGGACAGGCTATGGCTACACCTTC. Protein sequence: CAIRGTGYGYTF.

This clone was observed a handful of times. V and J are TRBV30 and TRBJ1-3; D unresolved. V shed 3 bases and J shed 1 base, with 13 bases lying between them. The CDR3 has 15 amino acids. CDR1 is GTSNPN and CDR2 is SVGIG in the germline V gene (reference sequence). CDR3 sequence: CAWSEQTASGNTIYF. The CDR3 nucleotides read TGTGCCTGGAGCGAACAGACGGCGTCTGGAAACACCATATATTTT.

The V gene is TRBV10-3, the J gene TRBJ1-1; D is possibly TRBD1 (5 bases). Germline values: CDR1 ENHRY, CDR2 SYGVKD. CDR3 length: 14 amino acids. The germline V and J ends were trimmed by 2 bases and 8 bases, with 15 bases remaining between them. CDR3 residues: CAISERGSEGEAFF. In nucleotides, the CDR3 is TGTGCCATCAGTGAGAGGGGATCCGAAGGCGAAGCTTTCTTT.